This passage covers 21 T cell receptor beta chains from one sample sequenced in a study of T cell repertoires in cytomegalovirus infection. A single record per CDR3 protein comes from TCRdb applying MiXCR to the reads. The repertoire holds roughly 19,000 distinct CDR3 sequences, with 42% as singletons. What these receptors recognize is not known. The sequencing used CD8+ T cells from cultured PBMCs, collected from culture after CMV antigen stimulation. The receptor source for this set is a human donor in good health (CMV status not recorded). Some clones in this sample may be carry-over from other donors' samples.

The chain is built from TRBV7-6 and TRBJ1-1, with TRBD1 identical over 8 bases. This CDR3 spans 15 amino acids. Germline V CDR1 and CDR2: SGHVS, FNYEAQ. Trimming took 5 bases from V and 1 from J; bases not matched to a gene: 6. The CDR3 spells CASSNTGTGNTEAFF. CDR3 coding DNA: TGTGCCAGCAGCAACACCGGGACAGGGAACACTGAAGCTTTCTTT.

The CDR3 DNA follows: TGTGCCAGTAGTCCCTATGGAGGGGGAGATAATTCACCCCTCCACTTT. Its protein product is CASSPYGGGDNSPLHF. V usage is TRBV19 and J usage is TRBJ1-6; TRBD1 is a possible D gene (6 bases). Germline V gene sequence: CDR1 LNHDA, CDR2 SQIVND (reference sequence). V shed 5 bases and J shed 5 bases, with 16 bases lying between them. The CDR3 totals 16 residues.

J is TRBJ2-1 and V is TRBV11-3, with 7 nucleotides matching TRBD2. V lost 5 bases to trimming and J lost 0 bases; unmatched junction nucleotides: 7. This CDR3 contains 16 residues. Germline V lookup: CDR1 SGHNT, CDR2 YENEEA. The CDR3 spells CASSIPWTSSYNEQFF. The CDR3 DNA is TGTGCCAGCAGCATTCCCTGGACTAGCTCCTACAATGAGCAGTTCTTC. The variable domain in full, completed from reference TRBV11-3 and TRBJ2-1, reads EAGVVQSPRYKIIEKKQPVAFWCNPISGHNTLYWYLQNLGQGPELLIRYENEEAVDDSQLPKDRFSAERLKGVDSTLKIQPAELGDSAVYLCASSIPWTSSYNEQFFGPGTRLTVL.

This clonotype was seen at least ten times. The rearrangement uses TRBV6-2 or TRBV6-3 and TRBJ2-1, with D tentatively TRBD2 (6 bases). In germline, CDR1 is MNHEY, CDR2 SVGEGT. The CDR3 sequence is 13 residues long. V was pared by 6 bases and J by 5 bases, with 11 bases between. The chain's CDR3 is CASRVDYDNEQFF. The DNA for the CDR3 is TGTGCCAGCAGAGTGGACTACGACAATGAGCAGTTCTTC.

This clonotype has a handful of counts. CDR3 region: CASRKPGPTGELFF. The CDR3 DNA follows: TGTGCCAGCAGGAAGCCAGGGCCCACCGGGGAGCTGTTTTTT. J is TRBJ2-2 and V is TRBV27, with a weak D call TRBD1 (5 bases). The germline V gene encodes CDR1 MNHEY and CDR2 SMNVEV (reference sequence). V lost 6 bases, J lost 4 bases, and 12 bases lay in between. The CDR3 is 14 residues long.

This rearrangement joins TRBV7-6 to TRBJ2-6; weak D call: TRBD1 (5 bases). The V end was cut by 6 bases, the J end by 0 bases, with 12 bases between. The V gene's germline CDR1 is SGHVS and CDR2 FNYEAQ. The CDR3 is 16 residues long. CDR3 DNA: TGTGCCAGCAGTTCGGACACCCCCTCTGGGGCCAACGTCCTGACTTTC. The encoded protein is CASSSDTPSGANVLTF.

The rearrangement joins TRBV7-2 to TRBJ2-7; TRBD2 might be the D (7 bases). Germline loops: CDR1 SGHTA, CDR2 FQGNSA. The CDR3 runs 14 residues. V gave up 2 bases and J gave up 3 bases, with 11 bases separating them. The CDR3 DNA reads as TGTGCCAGCAGCTTATGGGGGGGGCGCTACGAGCAGTACTTC. Its translation: CASSLWGGRYEQYF. The full variable domain, in which reference TRBV7-2 and TRBJ2-7 provide the parts outside the CDR3, is GAGVSQSPSNKVTEKGKDVELRCDPISGHTALYWYRQSLGQGLEFLIYFQGNSAPDKSGLPSDRFSAERTGGSVSTLTIQRTQQEDSAVYLCASSLWGGRYEQYFGPGTRLTVT.

This clonotype appeared many times. The V gene is TRBV7-2, the J gene TRBJ1-5, with D possibly being TRBD1 (5 bases). The CDR3 totals 14 residues. The germline V gene encodes CDR1 SGHTA and CDR2 FQGNSA. The ends were cut back, 2 bases at V and 3 bases at J, with 8 bases in the middle. The chain's CDR3 is CASSLSGFNQPQHF. The CDR3 DNA sequence: TGTGCCAGCAGCTTATCAGGGTTCAATCAGCCCCAGCATTTT.

The V and J genes are TRBV12-3 or TRBV12-4 and TRBJ1-5; no clear D gene. The V end lost 7 bases, the J end lost 12 bases, and 19 bases lay between the germline ends. CDR3 length equals 13 residues. The CDR3 DNA is TGTGCCAGCACCTCCGGACGGAATGTAGACCAGCATTTT. Protein sequence: CASTSGRNVDQHF.

This clonotype was observed a handful of times. The CDR3 loop reads CASSQYWTETTEAFF. CDR3 in DNA: TGCGCCAGCAGCCAGTATTGGACAGAAACCACTGAAGCTTTCTTT. This chain links TRBV4-3 with TRBJ1-1; possibly TRBD1 for D (6 bases). The CDR3 is 15 amino acids. Germline V gene data show CDR1 as LGHNA and CDR2 as YSLEER. V shed 3 bases and J shed 4 bases, with 15 bases lying between them.

This chain links TRBV7-6 with TRBJ1-1; 11 nucleotides agree with TRBD1. Germline lookup yields CDR1 SGHVS and CDR2 FNYEAQ. Unmatched junction bases numbered 13, after V lost 6 bases and J lost 4 bases. The CDR3 consists of 17 residues. The CDR3 DNA reads TGTGCCAGCAGACGGGACAGGGGGACGACCTTGGGCACTGAAGCTTTCTTT. This codes for CASRRDRGTTLGTEAFF.

V and J are TRBV6-2 or TRBV6-3 and TRBJ2-7; D may be TRBD1 (6 bases). The CDR3 length is 12 residues. Per the germline V gene, CDR1 is MNHEY and CDR2 is SVGEGT. Trimming stripped 5 bases from V and 7 bases from J, with 12 bases between. For the CDR3, the DNA is TGTGCCAGCAGTCCGACAGGTGGAGAGCAGTACTTC. It is translated as CASSPTGGEQYF.

The chain couples TRBV6-6 to TRBJ2-7; perhaps TRBD2 as D (5 bases). CDR3 length: 11 residues. Germline-derived CDR1 and CDR2 are MNHNY and SVGAGI (reference sequence). The V gene lost 7 bases and the J gene lost 5 bases, with 9 bases spanning the gap. CDR3 nucleotides: TGTGCCAGCACCCCCGGGGACGAGCAGTACTTC. Residues: CASTPGDEQYF.

This clonotype was found a few times. The rearrangement uses TRBV7-6 and TRBJ2-7, with TRBD1 as a possible D gene (5 bases). The CDR3 has 13 amino acids. Trimming removed 3 bases from V and 6 bases from J, with 12 bases in between. The V gene's germline CDR1 is SGHVS and CDR2 FNYEAQ. DNA for the CDR3: TGTGCCAGCAGCTTGGGGCCCCAGGGCGAGCAGTACTTC. It codes for CASSLGPQGEQYF.

The rearrangement uses TRBV7-8 and TRBJ1-2; 7 bases are shared with TRBD1. Germline-derived CDR1 and CDR2 are SGHVS and FQNEAQ. J gave up 0 bases and V 0 bases, and 4 bases lay outside the gene matches. The CDR3 is 16 residues long. This CDR3 is CASSLAGTDANYGYTF. CDR3 DNA sequence: TGTGCCAGCAGCTTAGCCGGGACAGATGCTAACTATGGCTACACCTTC.

This clonotype was seen just once. The chain is built from TRBV12-3 or TRBV12-4 and TRBJ1-6, with D possibly TRBD1 on 5 matching bases. This CDR3 has 14 residues. Trimming removed 1 base from V and 10 bases from J, with 11 bases in between. The CDR3 DNA is TGTGCCAGCAGTTTAGGCGGGGGAATCTCACCCCTCCACTTT. The encoded protein is CASSLGGGISPLHF.

The chain carries TRBV12-3 or TRBV12-4 and TRBJ2-5; possibly TRBD2 for D (6 bases). Trimming removed 6 bases at V and 3 bases at J, with 8 bases between. CDR3 length: 12 residues. Here the CDR3 reads CASRAGEETQYF. The CDR3, as DNA: TGTGCCAGCAGAGCGGGCGAAGAGACCCAGTACTTC.

This clonotype was detected ten times or more. The chain carries TRBV7-6 and TRBJ1-1; 10 nucleotides match TRBD1. The ends lost 5 bases at V and 4 bases at J; junction bases unmatched: 10. The CDR3 is 16 residues long. From germline, CDR1 is SGHVS and CDR2 FNYEAQ. CDR3 amino acids: CASSPRDRGPLTEAFF. CDR3 coding DNA: TGTGCCAGCAGCCCCCGGGACAGGGGACCTCTCACTGAAGCTTTCTTT. Looking up the rest from reference TRBV7-6 and TRBJ1-1 gives the full variable domain: GAGVSQSPRYKVTKRGQDVALRCDPISGHVSLYWYRQALGQGPEFLTYFNYEAQQDKSGLPNDRFSAERPEGSISTLTIQRTEQRDSAMYRCASSPRDRGPLTEAFFGQGTRLTVV.

The genes are TRBV19 and TRBJ2-3, with TRBD2 matching 10 bases. This CDR3 spans 16 amino acids. V trimming: 5 bases; J trimming: 0 bases; junction bases outside the gene matches: 5. CDR1 is LNHDA and CDR2 is SQIVND in the germline V gene (reference sequence). CDR3 sequence reads: CASSPRTSGSTDTQYF. The CDR3 region has the DNA TGTGCCAGTAGTCCCCGGACTAGCGGAAGCACAGATACGCAGTATTTT.

The sample holds many counts of this clonotype. This chain joins TRBV7-2 and TRBJ1-3, with D uncertain. The CDR3 sequence is 16 residues long. The ends were cut back, 5 bases at V and 0 bases at J, with 14 bases in the middle. Germline CDR1 reads SGHTA; CDR2 reads FQGNSA. The CDR3 is CASSPLGTNSGNTIYF. DNA of the CDR3: TGTGCCAGCAGCCCCTTGGGCACGAACTCTGGAAACACCATATATTTT.

This clonotype has a count of ten or more. The J gene is TRBJ1-6, the V gene TRBV27; D gene uncertain. This CDR3 contains 14 residues. Germline V gene sequence: CDR1 MNHEY, CDR2 SMNVEV (reference sequence). V gave up 5 bases and J gave up 7 bases, with 12 bases separating them. The CDR3 DNA sequence: TGTGCCAGCAGTCAGGCGGGCAGAAATTCACCCCTCCACTTT. This encodes CASSQAGRNSPLHF.